These T cell receptor beta chains were read from a single sample in a study of vaccination effects on CD4 cells after COVID-19. Only in-frame clones appear in the TCRdb table, and some are missing; sequencing was by immunoSEQ multiplex PCR. The sample records about 71,000 clones, over 75% being singletons. These receptors' targets are unknown. The source material was CD4+ T cells from PBMCs cultured without peptide, sampled after COVID-19 vaccination. Receptors were obtained from a human donor who received a COVID-19 vaccine. The CDR3 runs from the conserved cysteine through the conserved F or W. Fields, in order: CDR3 length, D gene, V gene, J gene, clone size, CDR3 protein, CDR3 DNA. The D gene is left open where the match is weak. Rows give clone size only sometimes, using once, few, many, or a class for an expanded clone.

13	.	TRBV24-1	TRBJ1-5	.	CATSEDGNQPQHF	TGTGCCACCAGTGAAGACGGAAATCAGCCCCAGCATTTT
16	TRBD1	TRBV4-1	TRBJ1-5	.	CASSQAPNRGDQPQHF	TGCGCCAGCAGCCAAGCTCCCAACAGGGGAGATCAGCCCCAGCATTTT
14	.	TRBV7-2	TRBJ2-5	.	CASTPSRVQETQYF	TGTGCCAGCACTCCTTCCCGGGTACAAGAGACCCAGTACTTC
14	TRBD1	TRBV29-1	TRBJ1-2	.	CSVEDKGQGAGYTF	TGCAGCGTTGAAGACAAAGGACAGGGGGCGGGCTACACCTTC
11	.	TRBV7-3	TRBJ2-2	few	CASSLTGELFF	TGTGCCAGCAGCTTAACCGGGGAGCTGTTTTTT
13	.	TRBV6-1	TRBJ1-1	.	CASSEQGNTEAFF	TGTGCCAGCAGTGAACAGGGAAACACTGAAGCTTTCTTT
15	TRBD1	TRBV7-9	TRBJ2-2	.	CASSDRTGNTGELFF	TGTGCCAGCAGCGACAGGACAGGGAACACCGGGGAGCTGTTTTTT
13	.	TRBV28	TRBJ1-2	.	CASRKIATHGYTF	TGTGCCAGCCGGAAGATTGCTACCCATGGCTACACCTTC
15	.	TRBV4-1	TRBJ2-3	.	CASSQGPIGTDTQYF	TGCGCCAGCAGCCAAGGGCCGATAGGCACAGATACGCAGTATTTT
14	TRBD1	TRBV7-2	TRBJ1-3	once	CASRDRGPGNTIYF	TGTGCCAGCAGGGACAGGGGGCCCGGAAACACCATATATTTT
17	.	TRBV5-6	TRBJ2-5	few	CATSRLEGGLPGETQYF	TGTGCCACCAGCCGGTTGGAGGGGGGACTCCCAGGAGAGACCCAGTACTTC
13	.	TRBV3-1/TRBV3-2	TRBJ2-4	.	CASSQWGKNIQYF	TGTGCCAGCAGCCAATGGGGCAAAAACATTCAGTACTTC
18	.	TRBV7-9	TRBJ1-1	.	CASSSLLQILEGETEAFF	TGTGCCAGCAGCTCCCTTCTTCAAATTCTAGAGGGCGAGACTGAAGCTTTCTTT
13	.	TRBV24-1	TRBJ2-2	few	CATGAGVTGELFF	TGTGCCACCGGCGCAGGGGTCACCGGGGAGCTGTTTTTT
16	TRBD2	TRBV2	TRBJ2-1	.	CASSFQLAGGENEQFF	TGTGCCAGCAGTTTCCAACTAGCGGGGGGCGAGAATGAGCAGTTCTTC
14	TRBD1	TRBV5-5	TRBJ1-1	.	CASSIAGGAAEAFF	TGTGCCAGCAGCATAGCAGGGGGGGCGGCTGAAGCTTTCTTT
17	TRBD2	TRBV5-4	TRBJ2-5	.	CASSPRTSGGAWETQYF	TGTGCCAGCAGCCCGAGGACTAGCGGGGGGGCCTGGGAGACCCAGTACTTC
12	.	TRBV6-5	TRBJ2-3	once	CASSRQVDTQYF	TGTGCCAGCAGTCGACAGGTTGATACGCAGTATTTT
13	.	TRBV12-3/TRBV12-4	TRBJ1-1	.	CASSLGMNTEAFF	TGTGCCAGCAGTTTGGGTATGAACACTGAAGCTTTCTTT
14	.	TRBV7-2	TRBJ2-3	.	CALRLRAHSDTQYF	TGTGCCCTCCGTTTGAGGGCCCATTCAGATACGCAGTATTTT
15	TRBD1	TRBV19	TRBJ2-3	.	CASSRQTGETDTQYF	TGTGCCAGTAGCAGACAGACAGGGGAAACAGATACGCAGTATTTT
11	.	TRBV10-2	TRBJ2-3	.	CASSEADTQYF	TGCGCCAGCAGTGAGGCCGATACGCAGTATTTT
13	.	TRBV6-6	TRBJ2-5	.	CASSYSGAETQYF	TGTGCCAGCAGTTACTCAGGGGCCGAGACCCAGTACTTC
12	.	TRBV2	TRBJ2-3	.	CASRERTDTQYF	TGTGCCAGCAGGGAGAGGACAGATACGCAGTATTTT
20	.	TRBV2	TRBJ1-6	once	CASTTGGLWGERGYNSPLHF	TGTGCCAGCACCACAGGCGGGTTGTGGGGAGAGAGGGGCTATAATTCACCCCTCCACTTT
14	.	TRBV19	TRBJ2-3	.	CASSIRLTADTQYF	TGTGCCAGTAGTATACGACTGACTGCAGATACGCAGTATTTT
16	.	TRBV5-1	TRBJ1-5	.	CASSLGVSGGNQPQHF	TGCGCCAGCAGCTTGGGTGTTTCCGGCGGCAATCAGCCCCAGCATTTT
13	.	TRBV7-8	TRBJ1-1	few	CASSLFPNTEAFF	TGTGCCAGCAGCTTATTCCCGAACACTGAAGCTTTCTTT
14	.	TRBV21-1	TRBJ1-3	.	CASSKVDNVSTIYF	TGTGCCAGCAGCAAAGTCGACAACGTATCCACCATATATTTT
15	.	TRBV6-5	TRBJ1-1	.	CASSYSMGMNTEAFF	TGTGCCAGCAGTTACTCGATGGGGATGAACACTGAAGCTTTCTTT
16	.	TRBV19	TRBJ2-5	.	CASKRIAGANQETQYF	TGTGCCAGTAAGCGCATTGCGGGGGCGAACCAAGAGACCCAGTACTTC
15	.	TRBV18	TRBJ1-2	.	CASSPQGQANYGYTF	TGTGCCAGCTCACCACAGGGTCAAGCTAACTATGGCTACACCTTC
14	TRBD2	TRBV7-3	TRBJ2-3	.	CASRRRGSTDTQYF	TGTGCCAGCAGAAGGCGGGGGAGCACAGATACGCAGTATTTT
13	.	TRBV6-5	TRBJ2-1	.	CASRLDSYNEQFF	TGTGCCAGCAGACTGGACAGCTACAATGAGCAGTTCTTC
12	.	TRBV18	TRBJ1-5	.	CASSELNQPQHF	TGTGCCAGCTCCGAGCTGAATCAGCCCCAGCATTTT
16	.	TRBV4-3	TRBJ1-3	.	CASSLRPQGGGNTIYF	TGCGCCAGCAGCCTAAGACCGCAGGGAGGTGGAAACACCATATATTTT
17	TRBD2	TRBV6-2/TRBV6-3	TRBJ2-3	.	CASSYRLAGGLTDTQYF	TGTGCCAGCAGTTACCGACTAGCGGGGGGCCTCACAGATACGCAGTATTTT
15	.	TRBV6-1	TRBJ2-3	.	CASSEAGTLRGTQYF	TGTGCCAGCAGTGAAGCCGGGACATTGAGGGGAACGCAGTATTTT
16	.	TRBV29-1	TRBJ2-3	.	CSVEGMEQASTDTQYF	TGCAGCGTTGAGGGGATGGAACAGGCTAGCACAGATACGCAGTATTTT
15	TRBD1	TRBV14	TRBJ1-1	.	CASSQIRGKNTEAFF	TGTGCCAGCAGCCAAATCAGGGGGAAGAACACTGAAGCTTTCTTT
13	.	TRBV5-1	TRBJ2-5	.	CASSFVGGETQYF	TGCGCCAGCAGCTTCGTGGGAGGAGAGACCCAGTACTTC
11	.	TRBV20-1	TRBJ1-3	.	CSAMGGNTIYF	TGCAGTGCTATGGGAGGAAACACCATATATTTT
17	TRBD2	TRBV27	TRBJ2-1	.	CASSSLIAGGLYNEQFF	TGTGCCAGCAGTTCCCTGATAGCGGGGGGCCTCTACAATGAGCAGTTCTTC
14	.	TRBV3-1/TRBV3-2	TRBJ1-2	.	CASSQGAGNYGYTF	TGTGCCAGCAGCCAGGGGGCGGGTAACTATGGCTACACCTTC
13	TRBD1	TRBV6-2/TRBV6-3	TRBJ2-2	.	CASSTPGQGELFF	TGTGCCAGCAGTACCCCGGGACAGGGAGAGCTGTTTTTT
18	TRBD2	TRBV3-1/TRBV3-2	TRBJ2-3	.	CASSQAGGLAGGTDTQYF	TGTGCCAGCAGCCAAGCGGGGGGGCTAGCGGGGGGCACAGATACGCAGTATTTT